What follows describes a single T cell receptor beta chain. The data were obtained in a study of blood T cell repertoires in COVID-19. Across the whole study: Italy, Spain and the United States were the sources of the convalescent and acute COVID-19 samples. In each case, the material was cDNA or gDNA derived from T cells, B-cell-depleted T cells, or PBMCs.

J gave up 1 base and V 5 bases, and 1 base lay outside the gene matches. This CDR3 has 13 residues. Only in-frame clones appear in the TCRdb table, and some are missing; sequencing was by immunoSEQ multiplex PCR. Of about 54,000 clones detected, around 87% appear once; the ten largest clones hold 7.8%. The rearrangement links TRBV12-3 or TRBV12-4 to TRBJ2-5; 7 nucleotides agree with TRBD1. The sequenced material came from peripheral blood. The clonotype originates from a man in his fifties with active COVID-19. The CDR3 is CASSRTGQETQYF. The CDR3 bases are TGTGCCAGCAGTCGGACAGGCCAAGAGACCCAGTACTTC.